The subject of this entry is one TCR beta chain. These data are taken from a study of blood T cell repertoires in COVID-19. TCRdb keeps only in-frame clones here, not all; method: immunoSEQ multiplex PCR. The sample holds approximately 100,000 clones, more than 85% seen once. V was pared by 2 bases and J by 3 bases, with 6 bases of the junction left unmatched. Germline values: CDR1 ENHRY, CDR2 SYGVKD. The CDR3 covers 16 residues. The sample taken for sequencing was peripheral blood. This receptor was taken from a human donor in a cohort sampled during active COVID-19. This chain uses TRBV10-3 with TRBJ2-1, with 8 bases matching TRBD1. CDR3 bases: TGTGCCATCAGTGAGACCGGGACAGGATACTACAATGAGCAGTTCTTC. It yields the protein CAISETGTGYYNEQFF.